The source of this T cell receptor (beta chain) is a study of beta chain features in type 1 diabetes. J lost 10 bases, V lost 5 bases, and 9 bases had no gene match. Germline CDR1 SGHAT, CDR2 FQNNGV. The CDR3 totals 15 residues. All of the isolated RNA was reverse transcribed, so expressed TCRB transcripts were sequenced. Libraries were prepared by immunoSEQ multiplex PCR; TCRdb keeps only in-frame clonotypes and omits some of them. The data show 200,000 to 300,000 clones, approximately 11% seen once. Points from the study as a whole: Fewer junction insertions and more nucleotide deletions appeared in type 1 diabetes patients. Shortening of TCRB CDR3s, moderate but significant, appeared in all four CD4+ subsets of Type 1 diabetes patients.

This clone was found a few times. Its antigen is undetermined. Specimen: naive CD4+ T cells from blood. The TCR originated in a man aged 25 to 40 with type 1 diabetes. V is TRBV11-2 and J is TRBJ1-6, with 9 bases that match TRBD1. CDR3 region: CASSLRDREESPLHF. CDR3 bases: TGTGCCAGCAGCCTCCGGGACAGGGAAGAGTCACCCCTCCACTTT.